The 8 T cell receptor beta chains in this list originate from one sample, sequenced in a study of blood T cells in healthy people across ages. A second PCR, run for roughly 7 to 12 cycles, used a sample-barcoded 5' primer plus a J-beta primer mix. TCRdb ran MiXCR on the 5' RACE reads and lists one entry per CDR3 protein. There are 850,000 to 1,100,000 distinct CDR3 sequences in the sample; 35% to 40% occur only once, and over 10% lies in the top ten. The sample taken for sequencing was blood. The origin of the receptors is a man between 18 and 29 years old in good health.

This clonotype was seen a few times. The genes are TRBV5-1 and TRBJ2-1; 8 nucleotides match TRBD1. Trimming at V came to 6 bases and at J to 5 bases, leaving 10 bases not matched to a gene. Germline loops: CDR1 SGHRS, CDR2 YFSETQ. The CDR3 has 15 residues. The chain's CDR3 is CASTPGQGSNNEQFF. CDR3 sequence (DNA): TGCGCCAGCACCCCTGGACAGGGAAGCAACAATGAGCAGTTCTTC. The whole variable domain, filled in from reference TRBV5-1 and TRBJ2-1, reads KAGVTQTPRYLIKTRGQQVTLSCSPISGHRSVSWYQQTPGQGLQFLFEYFSETQRNKGNFPGRFSGRQFSNSRSEMNVSTLELGDSALYLCASTPGQGSNNEQFFGPGTRLTVL.

In this sample, this clonotype turned up many times. The chain carries TRBV20-1 and TRBJ2-1; maybe TRBD2 (6 bases). The CDR3 totals 15 residues. Germline lookup yields CDR1 DFQATT and CDR2 SNEGSKA (reference sequence). V dropped 4 bases and J dropped 2 bases, with 15 bases sitting between them. CDR3 bases: TGCAGTGCTACACTTGGGCGGGGCCCCTACAATGAGCAGTTCTTC. Its translation: CSATLGRGPYNEQFF.

This clonotype was seen repeatedly, ten times or more. The chain uses TRBV12-3 or TRBV12-4 and TRBJ2-7; possible D gene TRBD1, 5 bases. This CDR3 is 13 amino acids long. V was cut by 5 bases and J by 2 bases, with 10 bases left in between. The CDR3 region is CASSRGFTYEQYF. The CDR3 bases are TGTGCCAGCAGTAGGGGCTTCACCTACGAGCAGTACTTC.

This clonotype was detected only a few times. Its ends do not fully match the called genes, so a read error is possible. The gene calls are TRBV29-1 and TRBJ1-1, with D possibly matching TRBD1 (5 bases). CDR3 length: 14 amino acids. Germline CDR1 reads SQVTM; CDR2 reads ANQGSEA. The DNA for the CDR3 is TGCAGCGTAGAAGAGGGGAGCCCGGGCACTGAAGCTTTCTTT. It specifies CSVEEGSPGTEAFF.

The V gene is TRBV7-2, the J gene TRBJ1-5, with D possibly TRBD1 on 5 matching bases. The V and J ends lost 1 base and 6 bases respectively, with 13 bases between them. The CDR3 spans 15 residues. Germline V gene sequence: CDR1 SGHTA, CDR2 FQGNSA. CDR3 region: CASSLGPQGTQPQHF. The CDR3 region has the DNA TGTGCCAGCAGCTTAGGGCCCCAGGGAACTCAGCCCCAGCATTTT.

This clonotype was observed a handful of times. CDR3 coding DNA: TGTGCCAGCAGGATCGAACGCGGGGGTGAGCAGTTCTTC. Translation: CASRIERGGEQFF. This chain joins TRBV12-3 or TRBV12-4 and TRBJ2-1; 7 bases line up with TRBD2. V dropped 6 bases and J dropped 9; count of bases not matched to a gene: 8. The CDR3 length is 13 residues.

In this sample, this clonotype turned up a few times. V is TRBV9 and J is TRBJ2-1; 7 bases match TRBD2. The CDR3 covers 15 residues. V lost 1 base, J lost 5 bases, and 6 bases stayed unmatched. Germline CDR1 is SGDLS and CDR2 is YYNGEE. The CDR3 DNA reads as TGTGCCAGCAGCGTATACGGGGGGAACAACAATGAGCAGTTCTTC. This codes for CASSVYGGNNNEQFF.

The chain couples TRBV27 to TRBJ2-1; 13 nucleotides line up with TRBD2. CDR3 length equals 15 residues. Germline V gene sequence: CDR1 MNHEY, CDR2 SMNVEV (reference sequence). With 8 bases clipped from V and 8 bases from J, the junction kept 9 bases outside the gene matches. The DNA of the CDR3 is TGTGCCAGCGCCTTACTAGCGGGGGGGCCCGATGAGCAGTTCTTC. As protein: CASALLAGGPDEQFF.